This T cell receptor (beta chain) originates from a study of OX40 agonist ivuxolimab in advanced cancers. Sequencing used immunoSEQ multiplex PCR; TCRdb keeps in-frame clones, though not all of them. The sample has tens of thousands of clones, about four fifths seen once. Trimming cost V 6 bases and J 2 bases, with 23 bases left between them. From germline, CDR1 is MNHEY and CDR2 SMNVEV (reference sequence). The CDR3 covers 17 residues. The V gene is TRBV27, the J gene TRBJ2-7; a possible D gene is TRBD2 (7 bases). Sample: CD4+ or CD8+ T cells sorted from blood, taken in a trial of the OX40 agonist ivuxolimab. The clonotype comes from an adult with an advanced solid tumor such as melanoma, head and neck, liver or kidney cancer. CDR3 region: CASRMGGANLPTYEQYF. For the CDR3, the DNA is TGTGCCAGCAGAATGGGGGGGGCGAATCTCCCTACCTACGAGCAGTACTTC.